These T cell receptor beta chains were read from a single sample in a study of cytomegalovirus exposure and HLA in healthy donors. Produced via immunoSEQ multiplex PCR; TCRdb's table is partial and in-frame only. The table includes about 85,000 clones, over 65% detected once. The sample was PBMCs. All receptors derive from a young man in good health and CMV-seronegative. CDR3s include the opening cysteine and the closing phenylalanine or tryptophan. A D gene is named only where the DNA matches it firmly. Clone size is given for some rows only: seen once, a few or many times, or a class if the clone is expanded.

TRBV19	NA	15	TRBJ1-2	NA	TGTGCCAGTAGTATCCCTCGGGCCGGCGGAGGTGGCTACACCTTC	CASSIPRAGGGGYTF
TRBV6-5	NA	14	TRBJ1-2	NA	TGTGCCAGCAGCCCAGGGCGCACTAACTATGGCTACACCTTC	CASSPGRTNYGYTF
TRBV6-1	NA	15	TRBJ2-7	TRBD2	TGTGCCAGCAGTGAATGGCGGGAGCCCTCCTACGAGCAGTACTTC	CASSEWREPSYEQYF
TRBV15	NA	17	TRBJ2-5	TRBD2	TGTGCCACCAGCAGAATTTTAGGAGCGGGGCAACAAGAGACCCAGTACTTC	CATSRILGAGQQETQYF
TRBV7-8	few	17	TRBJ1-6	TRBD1	TGTGCCAGCAGCTTAGTCGGGACAGGGGGCTATAATTCACCCCTCCACTTT	CASSLVGTGGYNSPLHF
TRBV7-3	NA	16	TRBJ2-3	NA	TGTGCCAGCAGCTTAATCCCCGGTTATAGCACAGATACGCAGTATTTT	CASSLIPGYSTDTQYF
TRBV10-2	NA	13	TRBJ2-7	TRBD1	TGCGCCAGCAGGAAACCCAGGGGGCTCGAGCAGTACTTC	CASRKPRGLEQYF
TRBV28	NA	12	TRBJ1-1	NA	TGTGCCAGCAGTTCTTCACGACTTAATGCTTTCTTT	CASSSSRLNAFF
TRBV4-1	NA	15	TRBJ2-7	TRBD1	TGCGCCAGCAGCCGCGCCGGGACAGGGCACGGCGAGCAGTACTTC	CASSRAGTGHGEQYF
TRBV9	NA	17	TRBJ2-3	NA	TGTGCCAGCAGTATCGCCCTGGGGCGGGGTAGCACAGATACGCAGTATTTT	CASSIALGRGSTDTQYF
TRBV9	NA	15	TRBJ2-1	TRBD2	TGTGCCAGCAGCGCGGGACTAGCGGAATACAATGAGCAGTTCTTC	CASSAGLAEYNEQFF
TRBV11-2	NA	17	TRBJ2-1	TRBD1	TGTGCCAGCAGCTTAGTCGGGGACAGGGGATATGGCAATGAGCAGTTCTTC	CASSLVGDRGYGNEQFF
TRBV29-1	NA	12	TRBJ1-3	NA	TGCAGCGTTGACAGGGGAGGAAACACCATATATTTT	CSVDRGGNTIYF
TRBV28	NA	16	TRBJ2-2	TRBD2	TGTGCCAGCAGTTTACTGAGCGGGAGGAACACCGGGGAGCTGTTTTTT	CASSLLSGRNTGELFF
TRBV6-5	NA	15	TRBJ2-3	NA	TGTGCCAGCAGTTACCGAGCGGTTAGCACAGATACGCAGTATTTT	CASSYRAVSTDTQYF
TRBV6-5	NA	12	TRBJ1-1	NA	TGTGCCAGCAGTTTACTAGGGACTGAAGCTTTCTTT	CASSLLGTEAFF
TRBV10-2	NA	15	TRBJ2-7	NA	TGCGCCAGCAGTGAGTCCGGCCAGGGTGCTTACGAGCAGTACTTC	CASSESGQGAYEQYF
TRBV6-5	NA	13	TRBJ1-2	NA	TGTGCCAGCAGCTACGTCGGAGGCTATGGCTACACCTTC	CASSYVGGYGYTF
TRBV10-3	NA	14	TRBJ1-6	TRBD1	TGTGCCATCAGTGCCGGACAGGGCGATTCACCCCTCCACTTT	CAISAGQGDSPLHF
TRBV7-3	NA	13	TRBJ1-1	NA	TGTGCCAGCAGCTCCCAAATGAACACTGAAGCTTTCTTT	CASSSQMNTEAFF
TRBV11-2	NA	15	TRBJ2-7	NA	TGTGCCAGCAGCTTAGCCGGGACATCCGCCTACGAGCAGTACTTC	CASSLAGTSAYEQYF
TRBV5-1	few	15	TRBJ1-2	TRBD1	TGCGCCAGCAATTCGGGACAGGGATCATACTATGGCTACACCTTC	CASNSGQGSYYGYTF
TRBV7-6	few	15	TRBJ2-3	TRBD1	TGTGCCAGCAGCCGCGGGACAGGAAGCACAGATACGCAGTATTTT	CASSRGTGSTDTQYF
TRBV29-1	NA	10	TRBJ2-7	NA	TGCAGCGTTTATGAGTACGAGCAGTACTTC	CSVYEYEQYF
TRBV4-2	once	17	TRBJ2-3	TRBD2	TGTGCCAGCAGCCAAGAGCTAGCGGGGGGGCCAGGGGATACGCAGTATTTT	CASSQELAGGPGDTQYF
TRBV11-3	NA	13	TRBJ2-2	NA	TGTGCCAGCAGCTTGCTAGACACCGGGGAGCTGTTTTTT	CASSLLDTGELFF
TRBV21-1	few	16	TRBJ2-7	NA	TGTGCCAGCAGCAAACCCCGAAGGGGCAAGGGCTACGAGCAGTACTTC	CASSKPRRGKGYEQYF
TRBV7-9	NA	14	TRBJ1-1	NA	TGTGCCAGCAGCCCCGGGAGGAGAGGCACTGAAGCTTTCTTT	CASSPGRRGTEAFF
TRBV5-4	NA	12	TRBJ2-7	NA	TGTGCCAGCAGCTTACTGTCATACGAGCAGTACTTC	CASSLLSYEQYF
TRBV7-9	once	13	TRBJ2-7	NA	TGTGCCAGCAGCTTCGGGGAAACCTACGAGCAGTACTTC	CASSFGETYEQYF
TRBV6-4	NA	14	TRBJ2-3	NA	TGTGCCAGCAGTGAAGGTGACACCACAGATACGCAGTATTTT	CASSEGDTTDTQYF
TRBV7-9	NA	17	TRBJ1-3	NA	TGTGCCAGCAGCTTGCCCTCTCGGGGAACCTCTGGAAACACCATATATTTT	CASSLPSRGTSGNTIYF
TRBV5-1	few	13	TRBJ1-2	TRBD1	TGCGCCAGCAGCTTGGACAGGGGGGGTGGCTACACCTTC	CASSLDRGGGYTF
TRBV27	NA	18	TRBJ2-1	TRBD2	TGTGCCAGCAGTTCTCCACCGGGTAGCGGGCGCATCTACAATGAGCAGTTCTTC	CASSSPPGSGRIYNEQFF
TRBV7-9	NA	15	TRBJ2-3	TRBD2	TGTGCCAGCAGCTTAGTGGCGGGAGAGTGGGTTACGCAGTATTTT	CASSLVAGEWVTQYF
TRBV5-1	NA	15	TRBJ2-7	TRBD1	TGCGCCAGCAGCCTAACCTTCAGACAGGGCTACGAGCAGTACTTC	CASSLTFRQGYEQYF
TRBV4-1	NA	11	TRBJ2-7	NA	TGCGCCAGCAGCTCTAGTCTCGAGCAGTACTTC	CASSSSLEQYF
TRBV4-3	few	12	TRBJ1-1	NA	TGCGCCAGCAGCCGCAGGGGCCATGAAGCTTTCTTT	CASSRRGHEAFF
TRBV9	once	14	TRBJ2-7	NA	TGTGCCAGCAGCCCTCGACAGCATACCTACGAGCAGTACTTC	CASSPRQHTYEQYF
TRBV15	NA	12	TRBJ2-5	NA	TGTGCCACCAGCAAAAACAGAGAGACCCAGTACTTC	CATSKNRETQYF
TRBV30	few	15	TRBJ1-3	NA	TGTGCCTGGAGTAATGAGAGAACCTCTGGAAACACCATATATTTT	CAWSNERTSGNTIYF
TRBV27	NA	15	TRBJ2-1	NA	TGTGCCAGCAGGGCAATCGGGAGTGGGTGGGTTGAGCAGTTCTTC	CASRAIGSGWVEQFF
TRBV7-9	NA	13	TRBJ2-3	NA	TGTGCCAGCTGGGGGGGGGCTTCAGATACGCAGTATTTT	CASWGGASDTQYF
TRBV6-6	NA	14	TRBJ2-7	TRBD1	TGTGCCAGCAGCCCGGGACAGGATGTCAACGAGCAGTACTTC	CASSPGQDVNEQYF
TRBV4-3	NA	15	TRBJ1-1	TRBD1	TGCGCCAGCAGCCAGGGGACAGGGACGGGCGAAGAAGCTTTCTTT	CASSQGTGTGEEAFF
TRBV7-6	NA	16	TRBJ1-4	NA	TGTGCCAGCAGCTTAGTAGGAGTTCTAAATAATGAAAAACTGTTTTTT	CASSLVGVLNNEKLFF
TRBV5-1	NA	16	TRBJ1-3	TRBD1	TGCGCCAGCAGCTTGGCCCTGACAGGGGGCGTGGACACCATATATTTT	CASSLALTGGVDTIYF
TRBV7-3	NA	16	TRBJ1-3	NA	TGTGCCAGCAGCTTCCCGGCAGGCAGCTCTGGAAACACCATATATTTT	CASSFPAGSSGNTIYF
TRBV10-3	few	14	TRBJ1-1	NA	TGTGCCATCAGTGAGGGTGGGGGGTCCACTGAAGCTTTCTTT	CAISEGGGSTEAFF
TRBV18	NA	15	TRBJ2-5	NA	TGTGCCAGCTCACCACCGTCTTCGGGTAGCGAGACCCAGTACTTC	CASSPPSSGSETQYF
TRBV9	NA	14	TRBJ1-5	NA	TGTGCCAGCAGCGTAGATGCGGGGGATCGGCCCCAGCATTTT	CASSVDAGDRPQHF
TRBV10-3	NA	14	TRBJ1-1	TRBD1	TGTGCCATTGAGAAGGACAGGACAAACACTGAAGCTTTCTTT	CAIEKDRTNTEAFF
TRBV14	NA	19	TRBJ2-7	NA	TGTGCCAGCAGCCAAGGGTCAGGGGAGACTATCACCGGCAGATACGAGCAGTACTTC	CASSQGSGETITGRYEQYF
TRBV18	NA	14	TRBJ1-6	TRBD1	TGTGCCAGCTCCCGGGACAGGGGGGATTCACCCCTCCACTTT	CASSRDRGDSPLHF